Listed below are T cell receptor beta chains from one sample, sequenced in a study of metastatic and nonmetastatic thyroid tumors. From the PCR reads, TCRdb re-called clones with MiXCR. The sample shows tens of thousands of clones, approximately 28% of them seen only once. What was sequenced was blood. The source is a male donor with papillary thyroid cancer or a benign thyroid nodule (not recorded which). Some clones in this sample may be carry-over from other donors' samples. The CDR3 runs from the conserved cysteine through the conserved F or W. D genes are given only for firm matches. Only some rows state a clone size, as once, few, many or a class for expanded clones.

CDR3nt | CDR3aa | j_gene | abundance | d_gene | v_gene
TGTGCCAGCAGCTTACAACCTCGGGGAGCAGCCTACGAGCAGTACTTC | CASSLQPRGAAYEQYF | TRBJ2-7 | many | - | TRBV7-6
TGTGCCAGCAGCTTAGTTCTAGCGGGAGGGGAAGAGACCCAGTACTTC | CASSLVLAGGEETQYF | TRBJ2-5 | - | TRBD2 | TRBV7-9
TGCGCCAGCAGCCATCCTACAGGGGCCGGGGAGCTGTTTTTT | CASSHPTGAGELFF | TRBJ2-2 | - | TRBD1 | TRBV4-1
TGCGCCAGCACCCCAGGGACATTTTCCTACAATGATCAGTTCTTC | CASTPGTFSYNDQFF | TRBJ2-1 | - | - | TRBV5-1
TGTGACAGCAGCTCGACCGGGTCTAGCGGGAGCAATGAGCAGTTCTTC | CDSSSTGSSGSNEQFF | TRBJ2-1 | - | TRBD2 | TRBV9
TGTGCCAGCAGCCTCCGTTTAAGCTCCTACGAGCAGTACTTC | CASSLRLSSYEQYF | TRBJ2-7 | - | - | TRBV6-1
TGTGCCAGTAGTCCGCAGGGGGGAGAGACCCAGTACTTC | CASSPQGGETQYF | TRBJ2-5 | many | - | TRBV19
TGTGCCAGCGGTTACACTACTACGCAGTATTTT | CASGYTTTQYF | TRBJ2-3 | - | - | TRBV6-6
TGTGCCAGCAGTGATACGGGACATACTAATTCACCCCTCCACTTT | CASSDTGHTNSPLHF | TRBJ1-6 | many | - | TRBV6-1
TGTGCCTGGAGTGGGTTGGGGGGGCCAGGTGAAAAACTGTTTTTT | CAWSGLGGPGEKLFF | TRBJ1-4 | few | - | TRBV30
TGCAGTGCTAGAGATCCGGGGCTAGATGGCTACACCTTC | CSARDPGLDGYTF | TRBJ1-2 | many | - | TRBV20-1
TGTGCCAGCATGAGGAGCGGCGAGCAGTACTTC | CASMRSGEQYF | TRBJ2-7 | - | - | TRBV6-1
TGTGCCAGCAGCTCTCGGGACAGCGCTCAGTATGGCTACACCTTC | CASSSRDSAQYGYTF | TRBJ1-2 | once | TRBD1 | TRBV7-2
TGTGCCAGTAGTATAGGCCTGGACCCCAAGGTCGAGCAGTACTTC | CASSIGLDPKVEQYF | TRBJ2-7 | - | - | TRBV19
TGTACCAGCAGTCCCCGACAGGGCTGGAAGAAAACTGAAGCTTTCTTT | CTSSPRQGWKKTEAFF | TRBJ1-1 | few | TRBD1 | TRBV27
TGTGCCAGCAGTTTAGGAGGGCCAGGCGAGCAGTACTTC | CASSLGGPGEQYF | TRBJ2-7 | medium-sized | - | TRBV12-3/TRBV12-4
TGTGCCAGCAGCAAGTCCAGGACTAGCGAAGAAAATGAGCAGTTCTTC | CASSKSRTSEENEQFF | TRBJ2-1 | many | TRBD2 | TRBV11-1
TGTGCCACCAGTAATCGGTGGGGGGGAGGCGGTGAGCAGTTCTTC | CATSNRWGGGGEQFF | TRBJ2-1 | - | TRBD2 | TRBV27
TGTGCCAGCAGTGACTTCGTGGAGGGCCCGAACACTGAAGCTTTCTTT | CASSDFVEGPNTEAFF | TRBJ1-1 | many | - | TRBV6-1
TGTGCCAGCAGTTTATTGGTTCAGCCTGGGGCCAACGTCCTGACTTTC | CASSLLVQPGANVLTF | TRBJ2-6 | many | - | TRBV27
TGCGCCAGCAAACCGTTAGCTGTAAGCAGCTACGAGCAGTACTTT | CASKPLAVSSYEQYF | TRBJ2-7 | few | - | TRBV10-1
TGTGCCACCCAAAGGGTGTTCGAAGCTAACTATGGCTACACCTTC | CATQRVFEANYGYTF | TRBJ1-2 | few | - | TRBV19
TGTGCCAGCAGCGAACCCGGGACCTTAGAATACGAGCAGTACTTC | CASSEPGTLEYEQYF | TRBJ2-7 | - | - | TRBV11-2